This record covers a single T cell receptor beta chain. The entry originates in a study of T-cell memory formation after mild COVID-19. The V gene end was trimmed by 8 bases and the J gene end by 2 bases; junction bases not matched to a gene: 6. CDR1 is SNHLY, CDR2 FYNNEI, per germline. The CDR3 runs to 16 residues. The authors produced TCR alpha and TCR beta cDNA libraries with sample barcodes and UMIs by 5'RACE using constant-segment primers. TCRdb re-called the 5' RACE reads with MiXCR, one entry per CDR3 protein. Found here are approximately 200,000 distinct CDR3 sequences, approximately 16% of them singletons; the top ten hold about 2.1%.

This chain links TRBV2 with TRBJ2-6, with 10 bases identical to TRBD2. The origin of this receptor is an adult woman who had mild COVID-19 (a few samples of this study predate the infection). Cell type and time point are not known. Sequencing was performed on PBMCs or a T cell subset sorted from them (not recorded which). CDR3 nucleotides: TGTGCCAGCCATACGCTAGCGGGAGCTGGGGCCAACGTCCTGACTTTC. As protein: CASHTLAGAGANVLTF.